The next 7 T cell receptor beta chains were all read from a single sample in a study of regulatory T cells in long-lasting Graves disease. Libraries of TCR beta came from iRepertoire HTBI primers plus Arm-PCR of CDR3 regions. MiXCR, applied by TCRdb to the multiplex PCR reads, yields one record per CDR3 protein. The data show about 620,000 distinct CDR3 sequences, with around 15% seen just once and approximately 18% held by the top ten. Time point of the sample: newly diagnosed GD, antithyroid drugs for less than 3 months. Making the TCR library involved RNA that had been extracted from PBMCs. The sample was also reused in another study, on T cells in Graves' hyperthyroidism and ophthalmopathy.

The specimen was peripheral blood mononuclear cells (PBMCs), collected at new diagnosis, from a patient treated with antithyroid drugs. Every receptor here comes from a woman in her 30s with Graves disease.

This clonotype was seen at least ten times. This sequence joins TRBV20-1 and TRBJ2-3; 8 bases line up with TRBD2. The germline CDR1 and CDR2 sequences are DFQATT and SNEGSKA (reference sequence). Trimming took 3 bases from V and 5 from J; bases not matched to a gene: 10. The CDR3 is 15 amino acids. The CDR3 sequence: CSASRRSGREDTQYF. The DNA of the CDR3 is TGCAGTGCTAGCCGTCGGAGCGGGAGAGAAGATACGCAGTATTTT.

This clonotype showed up just a few times. The J gene is TRBJ2-2, the V gene TRBV6-2 or TRBV6-3; D is unclear. The ends were cut back, 11 bases at V and 3 bases at J, with 7 bases in the middle. Germline V CDR1 and CDR2: MNHEY, SVGEGT. The CDR3 has 11 amino acids. The CDR3 nucleotides are TGTGCCCCCCCGGACACCGGGGAGCTGTTTTTT. As protein: CAPPDTGELFF.

The gene calls are TRBV6-5 and TRBJ1-2; 11 positions match TRBD1. V shed 2 bases and J 5 bases; nucleotides not matched to a gene: 13. This CDR3 is 18 amino acids long. Germline V gene lookup returns CDR1 MNHEY and CDR2 SVGAGI. The CDR3 sequence: CASSYRAGTGGSSYGYTF. In DNA form, the CDR3 reads TGTGCCAGCAGTTACCGGGCGGGGACAGGGGGATCTAGTTATGGCTACACCTTC.

This clonotype was counted many times. The chain links TRBV7-3 to TRBJ2-3; D is ambiguous. V was clipped by 8 bases and J by 5 bases, with 14 bases between them. CDR1 and CDR2 (germline): SGHTA, FQGTGA. The length of the CDR3 is 13 residues. In DNA form, the CDR3 reads TGTGCCAGCGCAATGGGTGTTGGAGATACGCAGTATTTT. This sequence encodes CASAMGVGDTQYF.

Comments on this clonotype: A read error may account for a junction end that differs from germline. The J gene is TRBJ1-5, the V gene TRBV29-1, with TRBD1 as a possible D gene (5 bases). CDR1 is SQVTM and CDR2 is ANQGSEA in the germline V gene. This CDR3 contains 13 residues. The DNA for the CDR3 is TGCAGCGTTATTTTTCGAGCGGGGCAGCCCCGGCATTTT. Translating it yields CSVIFRAGQPRHF. The whole variable domain, filled in from reference TRBV29-1 and TRBJ1-5, reads SAVISQKPSRDICQRGTSLTIQCQVDSQVTMMFWYRQQPGQSLTLIATANQGSEATYESGFVIDKFPISRPNLTFSTLTVSNMSPEDSSIYLCSVIFRAGQPRHFGDGTRLSIL.

This clonotype has just a few counts. The rearrangement links TRBV30 to TRBJ2-7, with no clear D. Trimming left V 0 bases short and J 3 bases short, with 9 bases between. CDR1 and CDR2 (germline): GTSNPN, SVGIG (reference sequence). The CDR3 sequence is 13 residues long. CDR3 in amino acids: CAWSVTSLYEQYF. The CDR3 DNA reads TGTGCCTGGAGTGTAACCAGCCTCTACGAGCAGTACTTC.

Many counts were recorded for this clonotype. The gene calls are TRBV30 and TRBJ1-5; D gene unclear. Trimming stripped 0 bases from V and 7 bases from J, with 7 bases between. The length of the CDR3 is 12 residues. CDR1 is GTSNPN and CDR2 is SVGIG in the germline V gene (reference sequence). The CDR3 DNA follows: TGTGCCTGGAGTGTACCGGGACAGCCCCAGCATTTT. This encodes CAWSVPGQPQHF.